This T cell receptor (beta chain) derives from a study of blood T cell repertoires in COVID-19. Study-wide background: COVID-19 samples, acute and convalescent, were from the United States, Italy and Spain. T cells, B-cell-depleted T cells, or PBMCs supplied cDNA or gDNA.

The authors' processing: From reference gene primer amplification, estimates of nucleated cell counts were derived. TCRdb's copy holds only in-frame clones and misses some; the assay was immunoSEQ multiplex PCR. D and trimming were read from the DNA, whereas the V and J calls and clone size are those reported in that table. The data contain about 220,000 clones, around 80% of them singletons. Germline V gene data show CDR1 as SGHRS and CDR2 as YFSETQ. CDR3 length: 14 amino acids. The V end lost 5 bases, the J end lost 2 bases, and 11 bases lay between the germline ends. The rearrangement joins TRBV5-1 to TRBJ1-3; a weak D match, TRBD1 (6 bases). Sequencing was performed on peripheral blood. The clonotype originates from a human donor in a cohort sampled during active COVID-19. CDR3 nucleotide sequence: TGCGCCAGCAGACGGACAGACACTGGAAACACCATATATTTT. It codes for CASRRTDTGNTIYF.